This TCR beta chain came from a study of T-cell memory formation after mild COVID-19. 5'RACE primed from the constant segment yielded TCR alpha and TCR beta cDNA libraries bearing sample barcodes and UMIs. One entry per CDR3 protein, called by TCRdb with MiXCR from the 5' RACE reads. The data show over 350,000 distinct CDR3 sequences, roughly 15% seen once. This CDR3 has 13 residues. V was cut by 5 bases and J by 4 bases, with 11 bases left in between. The rearrangement uses TRBV12-3 or TRBV12-4 and TRBJ1-2; no definite D call. Sequenced material: PBMCs or a T cell subset sorted from them (not recorded which). This receptor was obtained from a man younger than 35 who had mild COVID-19 (a few samples of this study predate the infection). Cell type and time point are not known. The CDR3 region is CASSGRRGYGYTF. CDR3 coding DNA: TGTGCCAGCAGTGGACGGCGGGGCTATGGCTACACCTTC.